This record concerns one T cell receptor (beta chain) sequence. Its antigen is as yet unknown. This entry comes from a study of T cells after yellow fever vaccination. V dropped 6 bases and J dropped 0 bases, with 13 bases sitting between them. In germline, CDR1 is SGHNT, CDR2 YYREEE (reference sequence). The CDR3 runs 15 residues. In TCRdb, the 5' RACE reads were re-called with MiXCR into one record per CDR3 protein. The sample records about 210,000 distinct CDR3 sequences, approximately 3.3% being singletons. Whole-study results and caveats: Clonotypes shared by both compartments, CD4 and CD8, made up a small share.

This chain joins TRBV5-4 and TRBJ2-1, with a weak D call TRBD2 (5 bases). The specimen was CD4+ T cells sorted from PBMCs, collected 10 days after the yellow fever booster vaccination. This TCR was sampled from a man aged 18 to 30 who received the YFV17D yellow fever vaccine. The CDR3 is CASKQAASSYNEQFF. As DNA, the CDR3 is TGTGCCAGCAAGCAAGCGGCGAGCTCCTACAATGAGCAGTTCTTC. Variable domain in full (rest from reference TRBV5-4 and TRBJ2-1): ETGVTQSPTHLIKTRGQQVTLRCSSQSGHNTVSWYQQALGQGPQFIFQYYREEENGRGNFPPRFSGLQFPNYSSELNVNALELDDSALYLCASKQAASSYNEQFFGPGTRLTVL.